This is a list of T cell receptor beta chains from one sample in a study of cytomegalovirus exposure and HLA in healthy donors. Measured with immunoSEQ multiplex PCR; TCRdb has only the in-frame clones, and not every one. This table has about 150,000 clones, less than 85% appearing once. Sequencing input: PBMCs. These receptors came from a man between 35 and 55 years old in good health and CMV-seronegative. The CDR3 runs from the conserved cysteine through the conserved F or W. Each record gives: clone size, V gene, D gene, J gene, CDR3 DNA, CDR3 protein. A D gene is named only where the DNA matches it firmly. Clone sizes are given selectively: once, few, many, or a class where the clone is expanded.

>.|TRBV12-5|TRBD1|TRBJ2-5
TGTGCTAGTGGTTTGGCCGCGGGACAGGGGGCGTCAGAGACCCAGTACTTC
CASGLAAGQGASETQYF
>.|TRBV19|.|TRBJ2-3
TGTGCCAGTACGGCAGGGAAGACTACAGATACGCAGTATTTT
CASTAGKTTDTQYF
>.|TRBV2|.|TRBJ2-7
TGTGCCAGCACCCGGACAGCCTCTGGATTGAACTTC
CASTRTASGLNF
>.|TRBV2|.|TRBJ2-3
TGTGCCAGCACTCCCCTCAGGGGAGCAGATACGCAGTATTTT
CASTPLRGADTQYF
>.|TRBV28|TRBD1|TRBJ1-2
TGTGCCAGCAGCTTCAGGGACAGAGCATATGGCTACACCTTC
CASSFRDRAYGYTF
>few|TRBV5-1|.|TRBJ2-1
TGCGCCAGCAGCCAAGCAGGGGGGTACAATGAGCAGTTCTTC
CASSQAGGYNEQFF
>.|TRBV21-1|.|TRBJ1-1
TGTGCCAGCACAATCGCAGGAGAAGCTTTCTTT
CASTIAGEAFF
>.|TRBV27|TRBD1|TRBJ1-2
TGTGCCAGCAGTCAAGGGACAGGGTTCGGCTACACCTTC
CASSQGTGFGYTF
>.|TRBV7-3|TRBD1|TRBJ2-3
TGTGCCAGCAGCTTATCAGGGGGCAGAGATACGCAGTATTTT
CASSLSGGRDTQYF
>.|TRBV7-9|.|TRBJ1-2
TGTGCCAGCAGCTCCAGCGGGGAGTATGGCTACACCTTC
CASSSSGEYGYTF
>few|TRBV6-5|.|TRBJ1-2
TGTGCCAGCAGTTACTCAGGGGGTCCGGGAAAAGGCTACACCTTC
CASSYSGGPGKGYTF
>.|TRBV30|.|TRBJ1-6
TGTGCCTGGAGTGAAGCTAATTCACCCCTCCACTTT
CAWSEANSPLHF
>.|TRBV28|TRBD2|TRBJ2-5
TGTGCCAGCAGTTTAATACTAGCGGGAGTAGAGACCCAGTACTTC
CASSLILAGVETQYF
>.|TRBV6-5|TRBD1|TRBJ2-7
TGTGCCAGCAGAAGAGGGACAGCCGCTTACGAGCAGTACTTC
CASRRGTAAYEQYF
>few|TRBV19|TRBD2|TRBJ2-1
TGTGCCAGTAGTAGGGCCGGGACTACAGGCAATGAGCAGTTCTTC
CASSRAGTTGNEQFF
>.|TRBV25-1|TRBD1|TRBJ1-2
TGTGCCATCAATTCCGGGACAGGGGCTGGCTACACCTTC
CAINSGTGAGYTF
>.|TRBV2|TRBD1|TRBJ1-6
TGTGCCAGCAAGAGGGGACAGGGTGATTCACCCCTCCACTTT
CASKRGQGDSPLHF
>.|TRBV7-3|TRBD2|TRBJ2-1
TGTGCCAGCAGCCCCCTGACTAGCGGGGGGGCCGGTGAGCAGTTCTTC
CASSPLTSGGAGEQFF
>.|TRBV10-3|.|TRBJ2-5
TGTGCCATCGGCAGGGATGAGACCCAGTACTTC
CAIGRDETQYF
>once|TRBV29-1|.|TRBJ2-3
TGCAGCGTAACCGTGGCCATGAGCACAGATACGCAGTATTTT
CSVTVAMSTDTQYF
>.|TRBV5-1|TRBD2|TRBJ2-3
TGCGCCAGCGCGACTAGCGGGAGACCAGATACGCAGTATTTT
CASATSGRPDTQYF
>.|TRBV30|.|TRBJ2-5
TGTGCCTCGCAGGGAAAGGGAGAGACCCAGTACTTC
CASQGKGETQYF
>.|TRBV10-3|.|TRBJ1-6
TGTGCCATCAGGGCCGCCCCGACAGGAAATAATTCACCCCTCCACTTT
CAIRAAPTGNNSPLHF
>.|TRBV30|.|TRBJ1-1
TGTGCCTGGAGCTCGGTGGTGGGGAGGGTGGAGACTGAAGCTTTCTTT
CAWSSVVGRVETEAFF
>.|TRBV28|TRBD2|TRBJ2-5
TGTGCCAGCAGTTTTGCGGGGGAAGAGACCCAGTACTTC
CASSFAGEETQYF
>.|TRBV6-1|TRBD1|TRBJ2-3
TGTGCCAGCAGTGCGTGGGACAGGACCACAGATACGCAGTATTTT
CASSAWDRTTDTQYF
>few|TRBV4-2|TRBD1|TRBJ2-3
TGTGCCAGCAGCCAAGATGCGACAGGGAGCACAGATACGCAGTATTTT
CASSQDATGSTDTQYF
>.|TRBV1|.|TRBJ2-3
TGCACCAGCAGCCAAGAGTGTGGGACTAGCGGGGGGCCCACAGATACGCAGTATTTT
CTSSQECGTSGGPTDTQYF
>few|TRBV7-2|TRBD1|TRBJ2-2
TGTGCCAGCAGCCCGACAGGGTTAAACACCGGGGAGCTGTTTTTT
CASSPTGLNTGELFF
>once|TRBV7-6|TRBD1|TRBJ2-7
TGTGCCAGCAGCTTTGGGACCGGGACAGGGGACTACGAGCAGTACTTC
CASSFGTGTGDYEQYF
>.|TRBV28|.|TRBJ2-7
TGTGCCAGTGAGTCTGGGACTCAGTACCTTCGCGAGCAGTACTTC
CASESGTQYLREQYF
>.|TRBV7-9|TRBD2|TRBJ2-1
TGTGCCAGCAGCTTAGTTACTAGCGTCTACAATGAGCAGCTCTTC
CASSLVTSVYNEQLF
>.|TRBV6-5|TRBD1|TRBJ2-5
TGTGCCAGCAGTGGCGACAGGGGAAGGGGAGAGACCCAGTACTTC
CASSGDRGRGETQYF
>.|TRBV28|.|TRBJ2-2
TGTGCCAGCAGTTTTCGAGGGGGAAGTGGCGGGGAGCTGTTTTTT
CASSFRGGSGGELFF
>.|TRBV11-3|.|TRBJ2-5
TGTGCCAGCAGCTTAGTGAGAGGAGAGACCCAGTACTTC
CASSLVRGETQYF
>.|TRBV2|TRBD1|TRBJ1-3
TGTGCCAGCAGGGACAGGGTGGGTGGAAACACCATATATTTT
CASRDRVGGNTIYF
>.|TRBV5-1|TRBD1|TRBJ2-5
TGCGCCAGCAGTTCCACGACAGGGTTTAGACAGACCCAGTACTTC
CASSSTTGFRQTQYF
>few|TRBV4-1|TRBD1|TRBJ2-7
TGCGCCAGCAGCCACCTAACAGACAGGGGGCGGGTCGAGCAGTACTTC
CASSHLTDRGRVEQYF
>once|TRBV18|TRBD1|TRBJ1-5
TGTGCCAGCTCGGGGACAGGGAATCAGCCCCAGCATTTT
CASSGTGNQPQHF
>.|TRBV9|TRBD1|TRBJ2-7
TGTGCCAGCAGCGCCGGACAGGGGGGCTTCTACGAGCAGTACTTC
CASSAGQGGFYEQYF
>.|TRBV18|.|TRBJ2-3
TGTGCCAGCTCTCCACCTTCCGGGGGTGGCACAGATACGCAGTATTTT
CASSPPSGGGTDTQYF
>few|TRBV29-1|.|TRBJ2-1
TGCAGCGTTGTAGGCTCGGGGAGCTCCTACAATGAGCAGTTCTTC
CSVVGSGSSYNEQFF
>.|TRBV5-1|.|TRBJ2-2
TGCGCCAGCAGCTTCGACACCGGGGAGCTGTTTTTT
CASSFDTGELFF
>.|TRBV2|.|TRBJ1-5
TGTGCCAACCGTCCAGGGGAGGGGCTGTTTGGCAATCAGCCCCAGCATTTT
CANRPGEGLFGNQPQHF
>.|TRBV30|TRBD1|TRBJ1-2
TGTGCCTGGAGGGCCGTCCACAGGGGTCTCGACTATGGCTACACCTTC
CAWRAVHRGLDYGYTF